A single sample is the source of the 26 T cell receptor beta chains below, sequenced in a study of blood T cell repertoires in COVID-19. The repertoire was sequenced with immunoSEQ multiplex PCR; TCRdb's copy has only in-frame clones and lacks some. The sample includes about 260,000 clones, about 85% of them seen just once. Sample: peripheral blood. The receptors shown here come from a man in his sixties with acute or convalescent COVID-19.

The chain carries TRBV19 and TRBJ2-1, with 8 bases matching TRBD1. V gave up 6 bases and J gave up 3 bases; unmatched junction bases: 7. Germline loops: CDR1 LNHDA, CDR2 SQIVND (reference sequence). The CDR3 contains 15 residues. CDR3 sequence reads: CASRLTGGYYNEQFF. CDR3 bases: TGTGCCAGTAGGCTAACAGGGGGGTACTACAATGAGCAGTTCTTC.

This clone is a singleton in its sample. This chain uses TRBV6-6 with TRBJ1-5; 7 bases agree with TRBD1. The trim removed 3 bases at V and 0 bases at J, leaving 5 bases unmatched. CDR1 is MNHNY and CDR2 is SVGAGI in the germline V gene (reference sequence). The CDR3 has 16 residues. CDR3 DNA: TGTGCCAGCAGTTATGCCAGGGGGAATAGCAATCAGCCCCAGCATTTT. Protein sequence: CASSYARGNSNQPQHF.

This chain links TRBV6-2 or TRBV6-3 with TRBJ2-7; possibly TRBD2 for D (6 bases). The V end lost 5 bases, the J end lost 3 bases, and 23 bases lay between the germline ends. This CDR3 has 17 amino acids. CDR1 and CDR2 from the germline V gene are MNHEY and SVGEGT. The CDR3 sequence: CASSTVWGRTASYEQYF. The CDR3, as DNA: TGTGCCAGCAGTACAGTTTGGGGGAGGACCGCCAGCTACGAGCAGTACTTC.

The rearrangement joins TRBV6-6 to TRBJ1-2; 9 bases map to TRBD1. The CDR3 runs to 15 residues. V shed 8 bases, J shed 4 bases, and the junction held 11 bases outside the gene matches. In germline, CDR1 is MNHNY, CDR2 SVGAGI (reference sequence). CDR3 DNA sequence: TGTGCCAGCGAGAAGACCGGGACAGGGACCTATGGCTACACCTTC. Translating it yields CASEKTGTGTYGYTF.

The gene calls are TRBV18 and TRBJ2-1; D is ambiguous. This CDR3 region has 14 residues. Germline V gives CDR1 KGHSH, CDR2 LQKENI. V lost 0 bases, J lost 6 bases, and 9 bases lay in between. Here the CDR3 DNA reads TGTGCCAGCTCACCACCGAGTCCTACCAATGAGCAGTTCTTC. Translating it yields CASSPPSPTNEQFF.

This chain joins TRBV29-1 and TRBJ1-2; 9 bases line up with TRBD1. The V gene end was trimmed by 7 bases and the J gene end by 6 bases; junction bases not matched to a gene: 12. Germline V lookup: CDR1 SQVTM, CDR2 ANQGSEA. The CDR3 is 14 residues long. CDR3 in DNA: TGCAGCGCCCTGATGGGGGACAGGGCGGATGGCTACACCTTC. Protein sequence: CSALMGDRADGYTF.

The chain is built from TRBV11-2 and TRBJ2-7, with 8 bases fitting TRBD1. This CDR3 region has 16 residues. V shed 7 bases and J 2 bases; nucleotides not matched to a gene: 13. Germline CDR1 reads SGHAT; CDR2 reads FQNNGV. The CDR3 here is CASNPIPGQETYEQYF. In DNA, the CDR3 is TGTGCCAGCAACCCAATCCCGGGACAGGAGACCTACGAGCAGTACTTC.

This chain joins TRBV30 and TRBJ2-2, with no clear D. The CDR3 totals 11 residues. Trimming stripped 1 base from V and 10 bases from J, with 7 bases between. The germline V gene encodes CDR1 GTSNPN and CDR2 SVGIG (reference sequence). This CDR3 is CAWSDGEELFF. The CDR3 nucleotides read TGTGCCTGGAGTGACGGTGAGGAGCTGTTTTTT. Together with reference TRBV30 and TRBJ2-2, the CDR3 gives the full variable domain: SQTIHQWPATLVQPVGSPLSLECTVEGTSNPNLYWYRQAAGRGLQLLFYSVGIGQISSEVPQNLSASRPQDRQFILSSKKLLLSDSGFYLCAWSDGEELFFGEGSRLTVL.

The chain links TRBV27 to TRBJ2-3; D remains ambiguous. CDR3 size: 15 residues. V lost 3 bases, J lost 1 base, and 11 bases lay in between. Per the germline V gene, CDR1 is MNHEY and CDR2 is SMNVEV (reference sequence). CDR3 sequence: CASSFGSGGTDTQYF. The CDR3 DNA reads TGTGCCAGCAGTTTTGGTAGTGGTGGCACAGATACGCAGTATTTT.

This clone showed up just once. The chain joins TRBV11-2 to TRBJ1-1, with D tentatively TRBD1 (6 bases). V lost 0 bases and J 0 bases, leaving 11 bases between the germline ends. The length of the CDR3 is 16 residues. Germline lookup yields CDR1 SGHAT and CDR2 FQNNGV. The CDR3, as DNA: TGTGCCAGCAGCTTAGAGGGGGGGCTAGTGAACACTGAAGCTTTCTTT. It yields the protein CASSLEGGLVNTEAFF.

The genes are TRBV6-5 and TRBJ2-7; D perhaps matches TRBD2 (6 bases). Trimming removed 6 bases from V and 4 bases from J, with 19 bases in between. The CDR3 is made up of 15 amino acids. Germline CDR1 is MNHEY and CDR2 is SVGAGI. CDR3 bases: TGTGCCAGCAGGTCCGGGACTGCCAGCTGGTACGAGCAGTACTTC. Encoded protein: CASRSGTASWYEQYF.

In its sample, this clone was seen a few times. V usage is TRBV24-1 and J usage is TRBJ1-2, with TRBD1 matching over 7 bases. Looked up from germline, CDR1 is KGHDR and CDR2 is SFDVKD. CDR3 length: 17 amino acids. The J segment lost 7 bases and the V segment lost 0 bases, leaving 13 bases of the junction unmatched. The CDR3 coding sequence is TGTGCCACCAGTGATTTGAATCGACAGGGATCTTTGGTTGGCTACACCTTC. Protein: CATSDLNRQGSLVGYTF.

This chain links TRBV10-3 with TRBJ2-7; 7 nucleotides align to TRBD1. The CDR3 covers 13 residues. Per the germline V gene, CDR1 is ENHRY and CDR2 is SYGVKD. Trimming cost V 4 bases and J 5 bases; bases outside gene matches: 5. DNA of the CDR3: TGTGCCATCAGTGCCGGACAGGCCAACGAGCAGTACTTC. Translating gives CAISAGQANEQYF.

There are a few counts of this clone. The chain employs TRBV27 and TRBJ2-7; 11 bases are shared with TRBD2. Germline V gene sequence: CDR1 MNHEY, CDR2 SMNVEV (reference sequence). The CDR3 consists of 15 residues. Trimming cost V 4 bases and J 8 bases; bases outside gene matches: 10. This chain's CDR3 is CASSSRLAGSPKQYF. The CDR3 DNA is TGTGCCAGCAGTTCAAGACTAGCGGGGTCCCCTAAGCAGTACTTC.

J is TRBJ2-3 and V is TRBV2; D perhaps matches TRBD2 (7 bases). V shed 5 bases and J shed 10 bases, with 22 bases lying between them. This CDR3 has 15 residues. Looked up from germline, CDR1 is SNHLY and CDR2 is FYNNEI. In DNA form, the CDR3 reads TGTGCCAGCAGTTACCGGGACTACAAGGGGGGGGCGCAGTATTTT. This gives the protein CASSYRDYKGGAQYF.

This clone was found once. The rearrangement uses TRBV9 and TRBJ2-6, with D unclear. From germline, CDR1 is SGDLS and CDR2 YYNGEE. The CDR3 is 17 residues long. With 2 bases removed from V and 0 bases from J, the gap between germline ends came to 12 bases. CDR3 amino acids: CASSVRGVSSGANVLTF. CDR3 in DNA: TGTGCCAGCAGCGTCCGAGGAGTGAGCTCTGGGGCCAACGTCCTGACTTTC.

J is TRBJ2-3 and V is TRBV9; 8 nucleotides agree with TRBD2. The V segment lost 0 bases and the J segment 4 bases; nucleotides outside the gene matches: 4. Germline values: CDR1 SGDLS, CDR2 YYNGEE. This CDR3 region has 15 residues. The CDR3 coding sequence is TGTGCCAGCAGCGTAGGAGCGGGAGTTCCAGATACGCAGTATTTT. This sequence encodes CASSVGAGVPDTQYF.

The CDR3 DNA is TGTGCCAGTAGTCCCCTCCCCGGTACAGGTGATACTGAAGCTTTCTTT. Amino acids: CASSPLPGTGDTEAFF. The V call is TRBV19, the J call TRBJ1-1, with D possibly being TRBD1 (5 bases). Trimming removed 5 bases from V and 5 bases from J, with 21 bases in between. The CDR3 length is 16 residues. The germline V gene has CDR1 LNHDA and CDR2 SQIVND (reference sequence). Using reference TRBV19 and TRBJ1-1 for the parts outside the CDR3, the full variable domain is DGGITQSPKYLFRKEGQNVTLSCEQNLNHDAMYWYRQDPGQGLRLIYYSQIVNDFQKGDIAEGYSVSREKKESFPLTVTSAQKNPTAFYLCASSPLPGTGDTEAFFGQGTRLTVV.

A few counts support this clone. The gene calls are TRBV19 and TRBJ1-2; 10 nucleotides agree with TRBD1. The V and J ends lost 5 bases and 0 bases, in that order; junction bases with no gene match: 9. The CDR3 is 17 residues long. Germline V gene lookup returns CDR1 LNHDA and CDR2 SQIVND (reference sequence). The CDR3 loop is CASSASPGQGANYGYTF. The CDR3 bases are TGTGCCAGTAGTGCTTCGCCCGGACAGGGGGCTAACTATGGCTACACCTTC.

The V call is TRBV18, the J call TRBJ2-5; tentative D call: TRBD2 (5 bases). Germline-derived CDR1 and CDR2 are KGHSH and LQKENI. This CDR3 region has 17 residues. The ends were cut back, 3 bases at V and 4 bases at J, with 21 bases in the middle. CDR3 DNA sequence: TGTGCCAGCTCACCTCGGAATAGCGCCTCCACCTCAGAGACCCAGTACTTC. It encodes CASSPRNSASTSETQYF. The full variable domain, its missing parts supplied by reference TRBV18 and TRBJ2-5, is NAGVMQNPRHLVRRRGQEARLRCSPMKGHSHVYWYRQLPEEGLKFMVYLQKENIIDESGMPKERFSAEFPKEGPSILRIQQVVRGDSAAYFCASSPRNSASTSETQYFGPGTRLLVL.

This clone was observed a handful of times. This chain joins TRBV19 and TRBJ1-6; tentative D call: TRBD1 (6 bases). The CDR3 extends over 13 amino acids. V lost 2 bases and J lost 11, with 10 bases in between. Germline V gives CDR1 LNHDA, CDR2 SQIVND (reference sequence). CDR3 coding DNA: TGTGCCAGTAGTATACAGACAGGAGCACCCCTCCACTTT. This gives the protein CASSIQTGAPLHF.

J is TRBJ2-2 and V is TRBV4-1; the match to TRBD1 covers 8 bases. The CDR3 length is 15 residues. V dropped 4 bases and J dropped 4; count of bases not matched to a gene: 5. The germline gives CDR1 MGHRA, CDR2 YSYEKL. CDR3 amino acids: CASSLRGRSTGELFF. Here the CDR3 DNA reads TGCGCCAGCAGCCTCAGGGGGCGCAGCACCGGGGAGCTGTTTTTT.

This clone occurred once. CDR3 DNA: TGTGCCTGGAGTGTAGGGCCTCGGGGTCAGCCCCAGCATTTT. This codes for CAWSVGPRGQPQHF. The chain employs TRBV30 and TRBJ1-5; D is undetermined. This CDR3 spans 14 amino acids. The germline V gene encodes CDR1 GTSNPN and CDR2 SVGIG (reference sequence). Trimming stripped 0 bases from V and 6 bases from J, with 12 bases between.

The chain carries TRBV4-1 and TRBJ1-6, with 8 bases identical to TRBD1. Germline V gene sequence: CDR1 MGHRA, CDR2 YSYEKL. The V segment lost 0 bases and the J segment 10 bases; nucleotides outside the gene matches: 5. CDR3 size: 15 residues. CDR3 residues: CASSQDGQGNSPLHF. In DNA, the CDR3 is TGCGCCAGCAGCCAAGATGGACAGGGAAACTCACCCCTCCACTTT.

The genes are TRBV5-6 and TRBJ2-7, with TRBD2 matching 7 bases. Trimming cost V 3 bases and J 7 bases; bases outside gene matches: 1. This CDR3 is 11 amino acids long. CDR1 and CDR2 from the germline V gene are SGHDT and YYEEEE. This CDR3 is CASSSGGEQYF. CDR3 sequence (DNA): TGTGCCAGCAGCTCCGGGGGGGAGCAGTACTTC.

To note about this clone: The same CDR3 can be traced to other DNA sequences in this sample. The chain couples TRBV2 to TRBJ1-2; D might be TRBD1 (6 bases). This CDR3 spans 14 amino acids. CDR1 is SNHLY, CDR2 FYNNEI, per germline. V shed 3 bases and J shed 4 bases, with 12 bases lying between them. Written as DNA, the CDR3 is TGTGCCAGCAGTGAGGCACAGGGCACCTATGGCTACACCTTC. Translating gives CASSEAQGTYGYTF.